The sequence of this T cell receptor beta chain was determined in a study of T cell responses to AZD1222 COVID-19 vaccine. Trimming took 4 bases from V and 1 from J, leaving 13 bases between them. The CDR3 runs to 15 residues. Germline CDR1 is SGHRS and CDR2 is YFSETQ. Data came from immunoSEQ multiplex PCR; TCRdb stores just in-frame clones and leaves some out. Here the sample spans some 120,000 clones, about 90% being singletons. The clonotype originates from an adult who received the AZD1222 COVID-19 vaccine. The rearrangement joins TRBV5-1 to TRBJ2-3; the D gene is possibly TRBD2 (7 bases). This specimen consisted of peripheral blood, obtained 28 days after the second AZD1222 dose. CDR3 sequence (DNA): TGCGCCAGCAGCAGGGGGGGAGTCGGCACAGATACGCAGTATTTT. Translated: CASSRGGVGTDTQYF.